Listed below are T cell receptor beta chains from one sample, sequenced in a study of cytomegalovirus exposure and HLA in healthy donors. Sequencing used immunoSEQ multiplex PCR; TCRdb keeps in-frame clones, though not all of them. The table shows 150,000 or so clones, with roughly 72% occurring only once. Sequencing input: PBMCs. These receptors were collected from a woman aged 40-49 years in good health and CMV-seronegative. Both conserved end residues are part of each CDR3. A D gene is named only where the DNA matches it firmly. Clone size is shown for a subset of rows, as once, few, many or a class of expanded clone.

- TRBJ2-1 TRBV7-3 - TGTGCCAGCAGCCCCCCCGGACTACTCAATGAGCAGTTCTTC CASSPPGLLNEQFF
few TRBJ1-1 TRBV5-4 TRBD1 TGTGCCAGCAGCCCCCGGACAGGGTCTAAAGTCGCTGAAGCTTTCTTT CASSPRTGSKVAEAFF
- TRBJ2-7 TRBV5-8 - TGTGCCAGCAGCTCCGCCTACGAGCAGTACTTC CASSSAYEQYF
few TRBJ2-7 TRBV18 TRBD2 TGTGCCAGCTCACCCACTAGCGGGAACTCCTACGAGCAGTACTTC CASSPTSGNSYEQYF
once TRBJ2-7 TRBV30 TRBD2 TGTGCCTGGAGTTACGGGGGGAGCTCCTACGAGCAGTACTTC CAWSYGGSSYEQYF
- TRBJ2-1 TRBV29-1 TRBD2 TGCAGCGTCAAGGGGGCGGGAGGGCCGAGTTACAATGAGCAGTTCTTC CSVKGAGGPSYNEQFF
- TRBJ2-1 TRBV27 TRBD1 TGTGCCGTGGAAGGACAGGGGTACAATGAGCAGTTCTTC CAVEGQGYNEQFF
- TRBJ2-3 TRBV6-4 TRBD1 TGTGCCAGCAGTACAGGGGTCACAGATACGCAGTATTTT CASSTGVTDTQYF
- TRBJ2-1 TRBV28 - TGTGCCAGCACATCGAACCAACAGGGCTCTGAGCAGTTCTTC CASTSNQQGSEQFF
- TRBJ2-7 TRBV7-3 - TGTGCCAGCAGCTTATACGGGGGGCCGTACGAGCAGTACTTC CASSLYGGPYEQYF
- TRBJ1-5 TRBV6-1 TRBD1 TGTGCCAGCAGTGATCTCGGACAGGGCAGTCAGCCCCAGCATTTT CASSDLGQGSQPQHF
- TRBJ2-7 TRBV7-5 - TGTGCCAGAAGCCCTCCGAGCGGGGGGTTCTCCTACGAGCAGTACTTC CARSPPSGGFSYEQYF
once TRBJ1-2 TRBV2 - TGTGCCAGCAGAGATGGGAGGACACAAAGTGGCTACACCTTC CASRDGRTQSGYTF
few TRBJ2-3 TRBV5-1 - TGCGCCAGCAGCACGGGACAAAGCACAGATACGCAGTATTTT CASSTGQSTDTQYF
- TRBJ2-7 TRBV5-1 - TGCGCCAGCAGCTTGGATGTAATTGAGCCGCAGTACTTC CASSLDVIEPQYF
- TRBJ2-7 TRBV5-1 - TGCGCCAGCAGCCCAGGGGACGGATTCTCCTACGAGCAGTACTTC CASSPGDGFSYEQYF
- TRBJ1-5 TRBV6-1 TRBD1 TGTGCCAGCAGTGAAGACAGGGGCCAGCCCCAGCATTTT CASSEDRGQPQHF
few TRBJ1-2 TRBV9 - TGTGCCAGCAATTCTGGGGGGGGTGAAGGCTACACCTTC CASNSGGGEGYTF
few TRBJ2-5 TRBV6-6 TRBD2 TGTGCCAGCAGCTCTTCCGGGACTAGCGGCCAAGAGACCCAGTACTTC CASSSSGTSGQETQYF
- TRBJ2-1 TRBV5-1 - TGCGCCAGCAGCCCCGAAGCGCGGGGTGAGCAGTTCTTC CASSPEARGEQFF
- TRBJ1-4 TRBV15 - TGTGCCACCAGCAGAGACCGGGGGGCTAATGAAAAACTGTTTTTT CATSRDRGANEKLFF
- TRBJ1-1 TRBV19 TRBD1 TGTGCCAGTAGTACTCGACAGGGTTTCGGTGAAGCTTTCTTT CASSTRQGFGEAFF
- TRBJ2-5 TRBV5-1 - TGCGCCAGCACCGTCGGGGAAGGCAAGACCCAGTACTTC CASTVGEGKTQYF
- TRBJ1-1 TRBV7-8 - TGTGCCAGCAGCTTACCCCGCGCTGAAGCTTTCTTT CASSLPRAEAFF
once TRBJ2-1 TRBV6-6 TRBD2 TGTGCCAGCAGTTACTTTACTAGCGGGATTGATGAGCAGTTCTTC CASSYFTSGIDEQFF
- TRBJ2-7 TRBV2 TRBD1 TGTGCCAGCATCAGGGTAGCCGGAACGACAGGGACCGAGCAGTACTTC CASIRVAGTTGTEQYF
- TRBJ2-5 TRBV29-1 - TGCAGCGTTGGGATGGGGCGACAAGAGACCCAGTACTTC CSVGMGRQETQYF
once TRBJ2-7 TRBV11-3 - TGTGCCAGCAGCTCCGGGGGTCGCGAGCAGTACTTC CASSSGGREQYF
- TRBJ2-1 TRBV29-1 - TGCAGCGGTACGGGAAGCGGTCCACAGAGTGAGCAGTTCTTC CSGTGSGPQSEQFF
- TRBJ1-2 TRBV29-1 - TGCAGCGTTGAGGCAGGGCTGTATGGCTACACCTTC CSVEAGLYGYTF
- TRBJ2-3 TRBV19 TRBD2 TGTGCCAGTAGTATGCGGGAGGACCAGTATTTT CASSMREDQYF
- TRBJ2-7 TRBV30 - TGTGCCTGGAGTCGCCCCGGGAAGGTCGACTACGAGCAGTACTTC CAWSRPGKVDYEQYF
once TRBJ2-5 TRBV11-3 TRBD2 TGTGCCAGCAGTCGGACTAGCAGGGAGACCCAGTACTTC CASSRTSRETQYF
- TRBJ2-7 TRBV6-1 - TGTGCCAGCAGTGGGGGGCGCGAGCAGTACTTC CASSGGREQYF
- TRBJ2-5 TRBV10-3 - TGTGCCATCAGTGAGTCGGCAGGGCAGACCCAGTACTTC CAISESAGQTQYF
- TRBJ2-2 TRBV28 TRBD1 TGTGCCAGCAGTGGAACCAGGGGGCGCACCGGGGAGCTGTTTTTT CASSGTRGRTGELFF
- TRBJ2-3 TRBV7-3 - TGTGCCAGCAGCTGGACAAGCACAGATACGCAGTATTTT CASSWTSTDTQYF
- TRBJ2-7 TRBV6-6 - TGTGCCAGCAGTTCCCGGGACACCTACGAGCAGTACTTC CASSSRDTYEQYF
once TRBJ1-2 TRBV5-1 - TGCGCCAGCAGCTTGGTGTCCCAAAACTATGGCTACACCTTC CASSLVSQNYGYTF
- TRBJ2-3 TRBV5-1 TRBD2 TGCGCCAGCAGACCATCTAGCGGGAGAAGTTCAGATACGCAGTATTTT CASRPSSGRSSDTQYF
- TRBJ2-7 TRBV7-9 TRBD2 TGTGCCAGCAGCTTACGTGCGGGAGTAATATATGAGCAGTACTTC CASSLRAGVIYEQYF
- TRBJ1-1 TRBV9 - TGTGCCAGCAGCGTGAACAGGGACCTGAACACTGAAGCTTTCTTT CASSVNRDLNTEAFF
- TRBJ1-6 TRBV10-3 TRBD1 TGTGCCATCACGCCAGGGACAGGGGTTGGATCACCCCTCCACTTT CAITPGTGVGSPLHF
- TRBJ2-5 TRBV5-1 TRBD2 TGCGCCAGCAGCCCCCTCGCCTTGGTAGCGGGAGGGCTCGTGGAGACCCAGTACTTC CASSPLALVAGGLVETQYF
- TRBJ2-7 TRBV9 - TGTGCCAGCAGCGTAGACATCCACGGGTACGAGCAGTACTTC CASSVDIHGYEQYF
- TRBJ2-2 TRBV7-7 - TGTGCTAGCAGCCCCTCGGTCAACACCGGGGAGCTGTTTTTT CASSPSVNTGELFF
- TRBJ2-2 TRBV10-3 - TGTGCCATCAGTGAGGTGGCTCCGAACACCGGGGAGCTGTTTTTT CAISEVAPNTGELFF
- TRBJ2-7 TRBV27 - TGTGCCAGCAGTTCCGGACACCTATACGAGCAGTACTTC CASSSGHLYEQYF
- TRBJ2-5 TRBV2 - TGTGCCAGCAGTACTGCACAGGGTCCCCAATCGGAGACCCAGTACTTC CASSTAQGPQSETQYF
- TRBJ1-2 TRBV11-2 - TGTGTCAGCAGCTCCCCCGGCAGGGGAGGGAGCTACACCTTC CVSSSPGRGGSYTF
- TRBJ2-3 TRBV5-1 - TGCGCCAGTAACCAGGGGAGTACAGATACGCAGTATTTT CASNQGSTDTQYF
few TRBJ2-3 TRBV27 TRBD2 TGTGCCAGCGCTCGGGTGGTAACGGGAGGGCCCGATACGCAGTATTTT CASARVVTGGPDTQYF
- TRBJ2-5 TRBV30 - TGTGCCTGGAGTCAGGGGATAGGGGAGACCCAGTACTTC CAWSQGIGETQYF
few TRBJ1-2 TRBV5-8 - TGTGCCAGCAGCTCTTTCAGGGTCAATGGCTACACCTTC CASSSFRVNGYTF
- TRBJ2-5 TRBV5-1 - TGCGCCAGCAGCTTAAGCGGCAAAGAGACCCAGTACTTC CASSLSGKETQYF
- TRBJ2-3 TRBV29-1 TRBD1 TGCAGCGTTCGGACAGGGTACACAGATACGCAGTATTTT CSVRTGYTDTQYF
- TRBJ1-5 TRBV29-1 - TGCAGCGCCGGGGACTACGATCAGCCCCAGCATTTT CSAGDYDQPQHF